One and the same sample provided the 31 T cell receptor beta chains below, sequenced in a study of T cells after yellow fever vaccination. TCRdb passed the 5' RACE reads through MiXCR, listing each CDR3 protein once. The data contain about 69,000 distinct CDR3 sequences, about 6% of them seen just once; the ten biggest clones take up roughly 2%. Sequencing used CD4+ T cells sorted from PBMCs, obtained around 16 days after the first yellow fever vaccination. The receptors were sampled from a man aged 18 to 30 who received the YFV17D yellow fever vaccine.

This clonotype was recorded at least ten times. The V gene is TRBV5-6, the J gene TRBJ2-1; D remains unclear. Trimming took off 1 base at V and 15 bases at J, with 20 bases between the two ends. The CDR3 is 14 residues long. CDR1 and CDR2 (germline): SGHDT, YYEEEE. CDR3 protein: CASSLRDYALRAFF. CDR3 nucleotide sequence: TGTGCCAGCAGCTTGAGGGATTATGCCCTAAGAGCGTTCTTC.

This clonotype occurred many times. This chain links TRBV5-6 with TRBJ2-7, with D perhaps matching TRBD1 (5 bases). Germline-derived CDR1 and CDR2 are SGHDT and YYEEEE. Trimming shortened V by 1 base and J by 4 bases, and 6 bases separated the two germline ends. This CDR3 contains 12 residues. The DNA of the CDR3 is TGTGCCAGCAGCTTGCAGGGATACGAGCAGTACGTC. This gives the protein CASSLQGYEQYV.

This clonotype was counted ten times or more. This sequence joins TRBV20-1 and TRBJ1-6; 9 bases are a match to TRBD1. The germline CDR1 and CDR2 sequences are DFQATT and SNEGSKA (reference sequence). The CDR3 runs 16 residues. The V gene end was trimmed by 1 base and the J gene end by 9 bases; junction bases not matched to a gene: 10. CDR3 nucleotide sequence: TGCAGTGCTAGAGCCCTAGGACAGGGGAAGGGTTCACCCCTCCACTTT. Protein: CSARALGQGKGSPLHF.

The table lists this clonotype with many counts. The chain joins TRBV20-1 to TRBJ2-3; 7 bases match TRBD1. The CDR3 loop spans 14 amino acids. The ends lost 3 bases at V and 0 bases at J; junction bases unmatched: 3. CDR1 and CDR2 (germline): DFQATT, SNEGSKA (reference sequence). The DNA of the CDR3 is TGCAGTGCTAGGTTCAGGGGGAGCACAGATACGCAGTATTTT. Protein: CSARFRGSTDTQYF.

Concerning this clonotype itself: This may be a read error, as it is one base from a much larger clone. This is likely a read error, given that the CDR3 carries no conserved phenylalanine or tryptophan at its end. The CDR3: CASSGLQGGLGEQFY. The CDR3 nucleotides read TGTGCCAGCAGCGGACTACAGGGTGGTCTGGGTGAGCAGTTCTAC. The genes are TRBV11-2 and TRBJ2-1, with D perhaps matching TRBD1 or TRBD2 (6 bases each). Germline V gives CDR1 SGHAT, CDR2 FQNNGV. V lost 5 bases and J 9 bases, leaving 20 bases between the germline ends. The length of the CDR3 is 15 residues.

This clonotype was detected ten times or more. This chain links TRBV12-3 or TRBV12-4 with TRBJ1-1; no clear D gene. The V end lost 3 bases, the J end lost 8 bases, and 10 bases lay between the germline ends. This CDR3 spans 12 amino acids. The CDR3 loop reads CASSFGDGEAFF. CDR3 bases: TGTGCCAGCAGTTTCGGAGACGGAGAAGCTTTCTTT.

The table lists this clonotype with many counts. V gene TRBV6-5 combines with J gene TRBJ2-5, with a weak D call TRBD2 (5 bases). The CDR3 consists of 15 residues. V was trimmed by 2 bases and J by 7 bases, leaving 17 bases between them. CDR1 is MNHEY and CDR2 is SVGAGI in the germline V gene. CDR3 sequence (DNA): TGTGCCAGCAGTTACGCGGCCCGGGGTCAGGCGACCCAGTACTTC. Its translation: CASSYAARGQATQYF.

This clonotype was seen many times. The chain has TRBV5-6 and TRBJ2-1; 7 nucleotides line up with TRBD2. Germline CDR1 and CDR2: SGHDT and YYEEEE. The CDR3 has 17 residues. The V segment lost 5 bases and the J segment 1 base; nucleotides outside the gene matches: 12. This CDR3 is CASRQTFRGESYNEQFF. In nucleotides, the CDR3 is TGTGCCAGCAGACAGACATTTCGGGGGGAATCCTACAATGAGCAGTTCTTC.

This clonotype occurred many times. J is TRBJ1-3 and V is TRBV6-5; tentatively, D is TRBD1 (5 bases). CDR3 length equals 12 residues. The germline V and J ends were trimmed by 7 bases and 4 bases, with 8 bases remaining between them. Germline V lookup: CDR1 MNHEY, CDR2 SVGAGI. CDR3 nucleotides: TGTGCCAGCACGGGGGAGGGAAACACCATATATTTT. Translating gives CASTGEGNTIYF.

This clonotype was counted a few times. The CDR3 DNA reads TGTGCCTGGAGCGGGACAGTTAATTCACCCCTCCACTTT. It codes for CAWSGTVNSPLHF. The chain recombines TRBV30 with TRBJ1-6; 7 bases line up with TRBD1. In germline, CDR1 is GTSNPN, CDR2 SVGIG (reference sequence). CDR3 size: 13 residues. After removal of 3 bases from V and 6 bases from J, the junction contained 2 bases not matched to a gene.

At least ten counts were recorded for this clonotype. This chain links TRBV4-2 with TRBJ2-5; the D is unclear. The CDR3 runs to 15 residues. The germline V gene encodes CDR1 LGHNA and CDR2 YNFKEQ. V lost 0 bases and J 6 bases, leaving 14 bases between the germline ends. The CDR3 DNA reads as TGTGCCAGCAGCCAAGATGCTAGGGTCCCAAAGACCCAGTACTTC. It encodes CASSQDARVPKTQYF.

This clonotype was seen ten or more times. The chain couples TRBV19 to TRBJ1-2; unclear D gene. Germline assignment: CDR1 LNHDA and CDR2 SQIVND (reference sequence). V was trimmed by 3 bases and J by 7 bases, leaving 9 bases between them. The CDR3 consists of 12 residues. CDR3: CASSIERVGYTF. CDR3 bases: TGTGCCAGTAGTATCGAAAGGGTTGGCTACACCTTC.

On this clonotype itself: This clone may be a read error of a much larger clone one base away. This chain uses TRBV7-2 with TRBJ2-3, with unresolved D. The CDR3 length is 12 residues. The germline V gene has CDR1 SGHTA and CDR2 FQGNSA. CDR3 in DNA: TGTGCCAGCAGCTTATACTTAGATAAGCAGTATTTT. Its translation: CASSLYLDKQYF.

This clonotype was seen repeatedly, ten times or more. CDR3 DNA sequence: TGCGCCAGCAGCGCATCCAGGCCGAACACTGAAGCTTTCTTT. Its protein product is CASSASRPNTEAFF. The chain carries TRBV5-1 and TRBJ1-1, with unresolved D. The V and J ends lost 4 bases and 1 base respectively, with 11 bases between them. Germline V CDR1 and CDR2: SGHRS, YFSETQ. This CDR3 region has 14 residues.

This clonotype was counted ten times or more. The V and J genes are TRBV5-1 and TRBJ2-6; D is ambiguous. The CDR3 has 14 amino acids. Per the germline V gene, CDR1 is SGHRS and CDR2 is YFSETQ. V gave up 1 base and J gave up 1 base, with 3 bases separating them. CDR3 region: CASSLLSGANVLTF. In DNA, the CDR3 is TGCGCCAGCAGCTTGCTGTCTGGGGCCAACGTCCTGACTTTC.

The V call is TRBV4-3, the J call TRBJ2-5, with D possibly TRBD2 on 7 matching bases. CDR1 is LGHNA, CDR2 YSLEER, per germline. The CDR3 has 17 residues. The V and J ends lost 4 bases and 5 bases respectively, with 23 bases between them. The CDR3 DNA follows: TGCGCCAGCAGCCTAAGGCCTGGGGGGGGCGGAGGGGAGACCCAGTACTTC. This translates into CASSLRPGGGGGETQYF.

On this clonotype: A single base separates this from a much larger clone, so it may be a read error. The chain uses TRBV5-1 and TRBJ2-2; D is perhaps TRBD1 (6 bases). Germline CDR1 and CDR2: SGHRS and YFSETQ. The CDR3 is made up of 17 amino acids. CDR3 residues: CTSSLSTGILNTGELFF. The CDR3 DNA reads TGCACCAGCAGCTTGAGTACAGGGATATTGAACACCGGGGAGCTGTTTTTT.

This clonotype was recorded at least ten times. The rearrangement links TRBV20-1 to TRBJ2-5; D possibly corresponds to TRBD1 (5 bases). This CDR3 contains 13 residues. CDR1 is DFQATT and CDR2 is SNEGSKA in the germline V gene (reference sequence). V was shortened by 5 bases and J by 5 bases, with 15 bases between the two germline ends. CDR3 protein: CSALDSIGETQYF. In nucleotides, the CDR3 is TGCAGTGCTTTAGACAGTATAGGGGAGACCCAGTACTTC.

This clonotype appeared many times. The rearrangement uses TRBV5-1 and TRBJ2-3, with 16 nucleotides matching TRBD2. The V gene's germline CDR1 is SGHRS and CDR2 YFSETQ. The CDR3 is 18 amino acids. V shed 3 bases, J shed 2 bases, and the junction held 6 bases outside the gene matches. CDR3 loop: CASSSGLAGGHVTDTQYF. The CDR3 DNA follows: TGCGCCAGCAGCTCGGGACTAGCGGGGGGGCATGTCACAGATACGCAGTATTTT.

This clonotype was seen repeatedly, ten times or more. V usage is TRBV7-9 and J usage is TRBJ1-2, with D possibly matching TRBD1 (5 bases). The V end was cut by 5 bases, the J end by 6 bases, with 19 bases between. Germline V gene sequence: CDR1 SEHNR, CDR2 FQNEAQ (reference sequence). CDR3 length: 15 amino acids. CDR3 sequence: CASSLDGTGSDGYTF. CDR3 coding DNA: TGTGCCAGCAGCCTTGACGGGACTGGATCTGATGGCTACACCTTC.

This clonotype was recorded at least ten times. CDR3 amino acids: CASSRENPDRDFTEQYV. The DNA of the CDR3 is TGCGCCAGCAGTCGGGAGAACCCGGACAGGGACTTTACGGAGCAGTACGTC. The chain is built from TRBV23-1 and TRBJ2-7, with 8 bases lining up with TRBD1. TRBV23-1 is identified as an open reading frame with a role that is uncertain. This CDR3 comprises 17 residues. V lost 4 bases to trimming and J lost 7 bases; unmatched junction nucleotides: 18.

This clonotype appeared many times. The V and J genes are TRBV5-1 and TRBJ2-2; D gene uncertain. V lost 2 bases to trimming and J lost 7 bases, with 6 bases between them. The CDR3 totals 12 residues. The germline V gene encodes CDR1 SGHRS and CDR2 YFSETQ. The CDR3 loop is CASSLEVGELFF. DNA of the CDR3: TGCGCCAGCAGCTTAGAAGTCGGGGAGCTGTTTTTT.

This clonotype was counted ten times or more. CDR3 in DNA: TGCGCCAGCAGCACTACTCCACAGGGACTTGGCTACACCTTC. This translates into CASSTTPQGLGYTF. V gene TRBV5-1 combines with J gene TRBJ1-2; a weak D match, TRBD1 (6 bases). The CDR3 covers 14 residues. Trimming took off 4 bases at V and 7 bases at J, with 17 bases between the two ends. In germline, CDR1 is SGHRS, CDR2 YFSETQ.

This clonotype was counted many times. The chain joins TRBV7-2 to TRBJ2-7, with a tentative D call TRBD1 (5 bases). This CDR3 is built from 15 residues. V gave up 5 bases and J gave up 2 bases, with 16 bases separating them. Germline-derived CDR1 and CDR2 are SGHTA and FQGNSA. CDR3 in DNA: TGTGCCAGCAGCCCATCAGGGCCCGCCACCTACGAGCAGTACGTC. As protein: CASSPSGPATYEQYV.

This clonotype showed up many times. V usage is TRBV30 and J usage is TRBJ2-5; 8 bases agree with TRBD1. The CDR3 length is 14 residues. Germline V lookup: CDR1 GTSNPN, CDR2 SVGIG (reference sequence). V lost 2 bases and J lost 2; bases outside the gene matches: 4. DNA for the CDR3: TGTGCCTGGAGTCCAAGGACAGGGCAAGAGACCCAGTACTTC. Protein sequence: CAWSPRTGQETQYF.

This clonotype was observed at least ten times. This rearrangement joins TRBV5-6 to TRBJ2-7, with TRBD1 identical over 8 bases. Per germline, CDR1 SGHDT and CDR2 YYEEEE. Trimming removed 0 bases from V and 1 base from J; junction bases left unmatched: 3. The CDR3 is 15 residues long. The CDR3 coding sequence is TGTGCCAGCAGCTTGGCCTACAGGGGGTCCTACGAGCAGTACGTC. Translation gives CASSLAYRGSYEQYV.

This clonotype was observed many times. This CDR3 is CSAGAFSGPGELFF. The CDR3 DNA reads as TGCAGTGCCGGAGCCTTCTCGGGGCCCGGGGAGCTGTTTTTT. V and J are TRBV20-1 and TRBJ2-2; D possibly uses TRBD1 or TRBD2 (5 bases each). This CDR3 has 14 residues. Between the trimmed V and J ends, which lost 6 bases and 6 bases, there was a span of 17 bases. From germline, CDR1 is DFQATT and CDR2 SNEGSKA (reference sequence).

Many counts were recorded for this clonotype. The rearrangement uses TRBV7-9 and TRBJ2-1; TRBD2 matches at 15 bases. The CDR3 length is 16 residues. With 3 bases clipped from V and 9 bases from J, the junction kept 6 bases outside the gene matches. Germline V gene data show CDR1 as SEHNR and CDR2 as FQNEAQ (reference sequence). The CDR3 nucleotides read TGTGCCAGCAGCTTCGGACTAGCGGGGGGGCAGAGTGAGCAGTTCTTC. Its translation: CASSFGLAGGQSEQFF.

This clonotype was counted at least ten times. CDR3 protein: CASSRGGPDTQYF. The CDR3 DNA reads TGTGCCAGCAGCCGCGGGGGTCCAGATACGCAGTATTTT. The V gene is TRBV7-2, the J gene TRBJ2-3; 7 bases align to TRBD2. This CDR3 has 13 amino acids. After removal of 5 bases from V and 4 bases from J, the junction contained 3 bases not matched to a gene. The germline V gene has CDR1 SGHTA and CDR2 FQGNSA.

The sample holds many counts of this clonotype. The genes are TRBV28 and TRBJ2-5, with a tentative D call TRBD2 (5 bases). The V end lost 5 bases, the J end lost 4 bases, and 11 bases lay between the germline ends. Germline loops: CDR1 MDHEN, CDR2 SYDVKM. The CDR3 sequence is 13 residues long. In DNA, the CDR3 is TGTGCCAGCAGTCTAGACACTAGAGAGACCCAGTACTTC. Amino acids: CASSLDTRETQYF.

This clonotype was seen repeatedly, ten times or more. The V and J genes are TRBV18 and TRBJ1-1; D is uncertain. Germline V gene sequence: CDR1 KGHSH, CDR2 LQKENI. CDR3 length: 14 residues. V was pared by 3 bases and J by 1 base, with 9 bases between. CDR3 DNA sequence: TGTGCCAGCTCACCCGTAAGTGAGAACACTGAAGCTTTCTTT. Its protein product is CASSPVSENTEAFF.